Presented here are 32 T cell receptor beta chains from one specimen sequenced in a study of liver allograft versus peripheral blood T cells. Overall study: Peripheral blood of the recipients supplied T cell receptor repertoires that were compared with those in transplanted livers.

TCRdb redid the calling of the reads with MiXCR, one entry per CDR3 protein. The repertoire holds some 9,000 distinct CDR3 sequences, with roughly 22% as singletons. These receptors were obtained from a human patient who had a liver transplant. Some T cells may arise from the graft donor.

This chain links TRBV19 with TRBJ1-5, with a weak D call TRBD1 (6 bases). Germline V CDR1 and CDR2: LNHDA, SQIVND (reference sequence). The ends were cut back, 4 bases at V and 3 bases at J, with 7 bases in the middle. This CDR3 is built from 13 residues. The CDR3 spells CASSRTVNQPQHF. The CDR3 DNA reads as TGTGCCAGTAGTAGGACAGTCAATCAGCCCCAGCATTTT.

The chain carries TRBV30 and TRBJ1-5; D not resolved. Trimming pared 1 base from V and 3 bases from J, leaving 7 bases between. Germline V gene lookup returns CDR1 GTSNPN and CDR2 SVGIG (reference sequence). The CDR3 extends over 13 amino acids. The CDR3: CAWSAGLNQPQHF. The CDR3 DNA reads TGTGCCTGGAGTGCGGGCCTCAATCAGCCCCAGCATTTT. The complete variable domain, with remaining parts taken from reference TRBV30 and TRBJ1-5, reads SQTIHQWPATLVQPVGSPLSLECTVEGTSNPNLYWYRQAAGRGLQLLFYSVGIGQISSEVPQNLSASRPQDRQFILSSKKLLLSDSGFYLCAWSAGLNQPQHFGDGTRLSIL.

This clonotype is medium-sized within its sample. CDR3 in amino acids: CASSQRTGGNSPLHF. CDR3 coding DNA: TGTGCCAGCAGTCAACGGACAGGGGGAAATTCACCCCTCCACTTT. This chain links TRBV27 with TRBJ1-6, with 10 positions matching TRBD1. CDR3 length: 15 amino acids. The germline V gene encodes CDR1 MNHEY and CDR2 SMNVEV (reference sequence). Trimming at V came to 5 bases and at J to 7 bases, leaving 5 bases not matched to a gene.

V and J are TRBV28 and TRBJ2-7; 8 positions agree with TRBD1. Germline V gene sequence: CDR1 MDHEN, CDR2 SYDVKM. The CDR3 loop spans 15 amino acids. After removal of 3 bases from V and 1 base from J, the junction contained 5 bases not matched to a gene. The CDR3: CASSLVGQGSYEQYF. CDR3 nucleotides: TGTGCCAGCAGTTTGGTTGGACAGGGATCCTACGAGCAGTACTTC.

The chain uses TRBV19 and TRBJ1-5, with a possible D match to TRBD1 (5 bases). V shed 8 bases and J shed 3 bases, with 14 bases lying between them. Germline V CDR1 and CDR2: LNHDA, SQIVND (reference sequence). The CDR3 spans 14 residues. Here the CDR3 reads CASYQRGDNQPQHF. The DNA of the CDR3 is TGTGCCAGTTACCAAAGGGGTGACAATCAGCCCCAGCATTTT.

The chain joins TRBV20-1 to TRBJ1-6; D possibly corresponds to TRBD1 (5 bases). V dropped 0 bases and J dropped 9 bases, with 12 bases sitting between them. The CDR3 loop spans 14 amino acids. Looked up from germline, CDR1 is DFQATT and CDR2 is SNEGSKA (reference sequence). CDR3 in amino acids: CSARDAGRFSPLHF. The CDR3 DNA is TGCAGTGCTAGAGACGCAGGGAGGTTTTCACCCCTCCACTTT.

This chain uses TRBV5-6 with TRBJ1-2, with D tentatively TRBD1 (5 bases). The germline V gene encodes CDR1 SGHDT and CDR2 YYEEEE. The CDR3 is 15 residues long. Trimming took 3 bases from V and 4 from J, leaving 16 bases between them. The CDR3 region has the DNA TGTGCCAGCAGCTACGGAACCGCAGGGACCTATGGCTACACCTTC. Translating it yields CASSYGTAGTYGYTF.

In this sample, this clonotype is medium-sized. The chain employs TRBV5-6 and TRBJ1-6; maybe TRBD1 (5 bases). Germline V CDR1 and CDR2: SGHDT, YYEEEE. V lost 2 bases to trimming and J lost 11 bases, with 14 bases between them. The CDR3 spans 14 residues. This chain's CDR3 is CASSLGRGSAPLHF. CDR3 nucleotide sequence: TGTGCCAGCAGCTTAGGCCGGGGGTCGGCACCCCTCCACTTT.

This chain links TRBV11-2 with TRBJ2-1, with 8 bases lining up with TRBD2. With V trimmed by 2 bases and J by 8 bases, 17 bases remained unmatched. The CDR3 contains 18 residues. Germline CDR1 and CDR2: SGHAT and FQNNGV. The CDR3 DNA reads as TGTGCCAGCAGCTTACGAACCGGGACTAGGGTCGGGTATGATGAGCAGTTCTTC. As protein: CASSLRTGTRVGYDEQFF.

The chain uses TRBV3-1 and TRBJ2-7, with 7 bases aligning to TRBD2. Germline V gene sequence: CDR1 LGHDT, CDR2 YNNKEL (reference sequence). V lost 2 bases and J lost 5; bases outside the gene matches: 3. The CDR3 is 13 residues long. CDR3 protein: CASSQTSAHEQYF. For the CDR3, the DNA is TGTGCCAGCAGCCAAACTAGCGCCCACGAGCAGTACTTC.

Relative to its sample, this clonotype is medium-sized. V usage is TRBV6-1 and J usage is TRBJ2-2; 8 bases are a match to TRBD1. V gave up 10 bases and J gave up 5 bases; unmatched junction bases: 12. Per the germline V gene, CDR1 is MNHNS and CDR2 is SASEGT. The CDR3 length is 15 residues. The CDR3 nucleotides read TGTGCCATTTCAATCCAACAGGGGGATACCGGGGAGCTGTTTTTT. Its translation: CAISIQQGDTGELFF.

This clonotype ranks as medium-sized. The rearrangement uses TRBV19 and TRBJ1-4; no firm D call. CDR3 length equals 15 residues. The germline V gene has CDR1 LNHDA and CDR2 SQIVND (reference sequence). With 4 bases removed from V and 5 bases from J, the gap between germline ends came to 14 bases. CDR3 protein: CASSTGLLGNEKLFF. Here the CDR3 DNA reads TGTGCCAGTAGTACAGGTCTCCTTGGGAATGAAAAACTGTTTTTT.

As to this clonotype: Possible read error: a much larger clone is one base away. This chain links TRBV18 with TRBJ1-5; a weak D match, TRBD1 (6 bases). Germline V gene sequence: CDR1 KGHSH, CDR2 LQKENI. This CDR3 comprises 18 residues. The CDR3 protein is CVSSPRTSGAGSNQPQHF. CDR3 in DNA: TGTGTCAGCTCACCACGGACCTCGGGGGCTGGAAGCAATCAGCCCCAGCATTTT. Filled out from reference TRBV18 and TRBJ1-5, the complete variable domain reads NAGVMQNPRHLVRRRGQEARLRCSPMKGHSHVYWYRQLPEEGLKFMVYLQKENIIDESGMPKERFSAEFPKEGPSILRIQQVVRGDSAAYFCVSSPRTSGAGSNQPQHFGDGTRLSIL.

This clonotype was counted a few times. This rearrangement joins TRBV27 to TRBJ1-6, with TRBD1 matching over 10 bases. J was trimmed by 7 bases and V by 5 bases; bases with no gene match: 8. Germline lookup yields CDR1 MNHEY and CDR2 SMNVEV (reference sequence). The CDR3 contains 16 residues. In DNA, the CDR3 is TGTGCCAGCAGTCTAAGGACAGGGGGACAGAATTCACCCCTCCACTTT. It translates to CASSLRTGGQNSPLHF.

This clonotype was observed many times. In DNA, the CDR3 is TGTGCCAGCAGTTACTCAGAGCTAGCGGGGTATCCAGATACGCAGTATTTT. Its protein product is CASSYSELAGYPDTQYF. The rearrangement joins TRBV6-5 to TRBJ2-3; TRBD2 matches at 9 bases. Germline V lookup: CDR1 MNHEY, CDR2 SVGAGI. The CDR3 runs 17 residues. Germline trimming cut 0 bases from V and 4 bases from J; bases unmatched to any gene: 8.

This clonotype occurred a few times. The chain employs TRBV28 and TRBJ2-5; D might be TRBD1 or TRBD2, each matching 7 bases. Germline CDR1 reads MDHEN; CDR2 reads SYDVKM. Trimming left V 6 bases short and J 2 bases short, with 13 bases between. This CDR3 has 14 residues. The CDR3 region is CASRGGTAQETQYF. For the CDR3, the DNA is TGTGCCAGCAGGGGAGGGACAGCACAAGAGACCCAGTACTTC.

This clonotype has a count of ten or more. This chain connects TRBV7-2 to TRBJ2-7; the D gene is possibly TRBD2 (6 bases). The CDR3 contains 14 residues. Trimming took off 1 base at V and 2 bases at J, with 9 bases between the two ends. The germline V gene has CDR1 SGHTA and CDR2 FQGNSA. The CDR3 DNA reads TGTGCCAGCAGCTTAGTGGGGGGTACCTACGAGCAGTACTTC. Translating gives CASSLVGGTYEQYF.

By share, this clonotype counts as medium-sized (0.01 to 0.1%). The chain combines TRBV29-1 with TRBJ1-2; 8 bases are a match to TRBD1. V gave up 6 bases and J gave up 4 bases; unmatched junction bases: 4. Germline V gene data show CDR1 as SQVTM and CDR2 as ANQGSEA. The CDR3 is 12 residues long. For the CDR3, the DNA is TGCAGCGTAGCGACAGGGGCCTATGGCTACACCTTC. This codes for CSVATGAYGYTF. The full variable domain, rest sourced from reference TRBV29-1 and TRBJ1-2, is SAVISQKPSRDICQRGTSLTIQCQVDSQVTMMFWYRQQPGQSLTLIATANQGSEATYESGFVIDKFPISRPNLTFSTLTVSNMSPEDSSIYLCSVATGAYGYTFGSGTRLTVV.

This clonotype occurred many times. This chain uses TRBV6-5 with TRBJ1-6, with D hard to call. V dropped 0 bases and J dropped 0 bases, with 12 bases sitting between them. The CDR3 is 18 residues long. Germline V CDR1 and CDR2: MNHEY, SVGAGI. The CDR3 loop is CASSYSRQQLSYNSPLHF. The CDR3 region has the DNA TGTGCCAGCAGTTACTCGAGGCAGCAACTCTCCTATAATTCACCCCTCCACTTT.

This clonotype was recorded a few times. This chain uses TRBV19 with TRBJ1-5; 8 nucleotides match TRBD1. The CDR3 has 14 amino acids. Germline CDR1 reads LNHDA; CDR2 reads SQIVND (reference sequence). V lost 8 bases to trimming and J lost 2 bases; unmatched junction nucleotides: 5. The CDR3 region has the DNA TGTGCCAGTCGCCAGGGGGCAGGCAATCAGCCCCAGCATTTT. Amino acid sequence: CASRQGAGNQPQHF.

This clonotype was counted between two and nine times. This chain links TRBV28 with TRBJ1-1; D remains ambiguous. The CDR3 covers 15 residues. CDR1 is MDHEN, CDR2 SYDVKM, per germline. Trimming stripped 5 bases from V and 9 bases from J, with 22 bases between. In nucleotides, the CDR3 is TGTGCCAGCAGTCCCCCAGATGGTGGAGGCCTTAAAGCTTTCTTT. Its translation: CASSPPDGGGLKAFF.

Remarks on this clonotype: No conserved phenylalanine or tryptophan is present at the end of the CDR3, so a read error is the likely explanation. This sequence joins TRBV25-1 and TRBJ2-3, with a tentative D call TRBD2 (7 bases). CDR1 is MGHDK and CDR2 is SYGVNS in the germline V gene. The V and J ends lost 4 bases and 4 bases respectively, with 21 bases between them. The CDR3 spans 17 residues. DNA for the CDR3: TGTGCCAGCAGTGCCCCTCGGGGGGCTGACGGACCAGATACGCAGTATATT. Its protein product is CASSAPRGADGPDTQYI.

The sample holds a few counts of this clonotype. The V gene is TRBV25-1, the J gene TRBJ2-3; TRBD2 matches at 10 bases. The germline gives CDR1 MGHDK, CDR2 SYGVNS. J gave up 3 bases and V 7 bases, and 4 bases lay outside the gene matches. The CDR3 has 14 amino acids. The CDR3 DNA is TGTGCCAGCAAAGCGGGAGGGCCTACAGATACGCAGTATTTT. Protein: CASKAGGPTDTQYF.

The genes are TRBV20-1 and TRBJ2-1; D remains ambiguous. The V gene's germline CDR1 is DFQATT and CDR2 SNEGSKA (reference sequence). Trimming stripped 7 bases from V and 0 bases from J, with 16 bases between. CDR3 size: 15 residues. Written as DNA, the CDR3 is TGCAGTGTCGACATGGATTCTAGCTCCTACAATGAGCAGTTCTTC. Translating gives CSVDMDSSSYNEQFF.

This clonotype was counted between two and nine times. This chain connects TRBV6-1 to TRBJ1-3; D might be TRBD1 (5 bases). CDR1 MNHNS and CDR2 SASEGT come from the germline V gene. This CDR3 contains 13 residues. Trimming removed 8 bases from V and 3 bases from J, with 11 bases in between. As DNA, the CDR3 is TGTGCCAGCTCTTCAGGGTTTGGAAACACCATATATTTT. Protein: CASSSGFGNTIYF.

A note on this clonotype: A read error is possible here, since a much larger clone lies one base away. This chain connects TRBV6-5 to TRBJ1-6, with D tentatively TRBD1 (5 bases). Germline CDR1 and CDR2: MNHEY and SVGAGI. This CDR3 comprises 15 residues. Trimming removed 6 bases at V and 7 bases at J, with 16 bases between. This chain's CDR3 is CASRPPGRGNSPLHF. The CDR3 coding sequence is TGTGCCAGCAGGCCCCCGGGACGGGGGAATTCACCCCTCCACTTT.

The chain couples TRBV9 to TRBJ2-5, with D maybe TRBD1 (5 bases). V was cut by 0 bases and J by 1 base, with 10 bases left in between. The germline V gene encodes CDR1 SGDLS and CDR2 YYNGEE. The CDR3 covers 15 residues. The CDR3 loop is CASSVGWGLQETQYF. In DNA, the CDR3 is TGTGCCAGCAGCGTAGGTTGGGGCCTCCAAGAGACCCAGTACTTC. The entire variable domain, with the rest obtained from reference TRBV9 and TRBJ2-5, is as follows: DSGVTQTPKHLITATGQRVTLRCSPRSGDLSVYWYQQSLDQGLQFLIQYYNGEERAKGNILERFSAQQFPDLHSELNLSSLELGDSALYFCASSVGWGLQETQYFGPGTRLLVL.

This clonotype is labeled medium-sized (0.01 to 0.1%). This chain joins TRBV13 and TRBJ2-1; the match to TRBD2 covers 8 bases. This CDR3 has 17 amino acids. V gave up 0 bases and J gave up 6 bases; unmatched junction bases: 10. CDR1 is PRHDT, CDR2 FYEKMQ, per germline (reference sequence). CDR3: CASSLGVTSGGINEQFF. CDR3 sequence (DNA): TGTGCCAGCAGCTTAGGCGTAACTAGCGGCGGAATCAATGAGCAGTTCTTC.

This clonotype is medium-sized within its sample. The chain uses TRBV19 and TRBJ1-5; TRBD1 matches at 10 bases. The CDR3 runs 14 residues. The germline V gene has CDR1 LNHDA and CDR2 SQIVND (reference sequence). The J segment lost 6 bases and the V segment lost 3 bases, leaving 2 bases of the junction unmatched. CDR3 bases: TGTGCCAGTAGTATGGACAGGGGGGTTCAGCCCCAGCATTTT. This codes for CASSMDRGVQPQHF.

This clonotype is termed medium-sized. The rearrangement uses TRBV19 and TRBJ1-6, with 8 bases identical to TRBD1. Per germline, CDR1 LNHDA and CDR2 SQIVND (reference sequence). The CDR3 extends over 16 amino acids. Trimming took 1 base from V and 7 from J; bases not matched to a gene: 6. This CDR3 is CASSIVPRQGNSPLHF. The CDR3 DNA reads TGTGCCAGTAGTATAGTACCCCGACAGGGGAATTCACCCCTCCACTTT. Full variable domain (remainder filled in from reference TRBV19 and TRBJ1-6): DGGITQSPKYLFRKEGQNVTLSCEQNLNHDAMYWYRQDPGQGLRLIYYSQIVNDFQKGDIAEGYSVSREKKESFPLTVTSAQKNPTAFYLCASSIVPRQGNSPLHFGNGTRLTVT.

This clonotype has more than one count but fewer than ten. The rearrangement uses TRBV11-2 and TRBJ2-3, with a possible D match to TRBD2 (6 bases). The CDR3 loop spans 15 amino acids. Trimming pared 3 bases from V and 6 bases from J, leaving 16 bases between. Germline loops: CDR1 SGHAT, CDR2 FQNNGV. The CDR3 coding sequence is TGTGCCAGCAGCTTTACGCGGGGCAATAGGGATACGCAGTATTTT. It specifies CASSFTRGNRDTQYF.

Sample share makes this clonotype medium-sized. V is TRBV10-3 and J is TRBJ1-2; 9 bases map to TRBD1. After removal of 6 bases from V and 8 bases from J, the junction contained 10 bases not matched to a gene. CDR1 and CDR2 (germline): ENHRY, SYGVKD. CDR3 length: 14 amino acids. The CDR3 DNA follows: TGTGCCATCAGCCCTTGGACAGGGGTCATGGGCTACACCTTC. Protein product: CAISPWTGVMGYTF.